The 8 T cell receptor beta chains in this list originate from one sample, sequenced in a study of technical replicates of blood from several donors. Only in-frame clones appear in the TCRdb table, and some are missing; sequencing was by immunoSEQ multiplex PCR. The table includes tens of thousands of clones, roughly 98% detected once. Input material: T cells isolated from PBMCs. The source is a human donor in good health.

This clone has only one observation. The rearrangement uses TRBV4-2 and TRBJ2-3; 9 bases are a match to TRBD2. J was trimmed by 2 bases and V by 0 bases; bases with no gene match: 6. The CDR3 totals 17 residues. The germline V gene encodes CDR1 LGHNA and CDR2 YNFKEQ. CDR3 region: CASSQELTSGNTDTQYF. The CDR3 nucleotides are TGTGCCAGCAGCCAAGAGTTGACTAGCGGAAACACAGATACGCAGTATTTT.

The chain uses TRBV5-1 and TRBJ2-7; D perhaps matches TRBD2 (6 bases). CDR3 length equals 17 residues. CDR1 and CDR2 (germline): SGHRS, YFSETQ. The V gene lost 0 bases and the J gene lost 0 bases, with 16 bases spanning the gap. The CDR3 spells CASSLGDELARSYEQYF. CDR3 sequence (DNA): TGCGCCAGCAGCTTGGGGGACGAACTAGCCCGCTCCTACGAGCAGTACTTC.

The chain employs TRBV10-1 and TRBJ2-7; the match to TRBD2 covers 8 bases. V lost 10 bases, J lost 2 bases, and 7 bases stayed unmatched. Germline-derived CDR1 and CDR2 are WNHNN and SYGVQD (reference sequence). The CDR3 sequence is 13 residues long. CDR3 nucleotide sequence: TGCGCCACCGGGGGGGTGGCCGCCTACGAGCAGTACTTC. This gives the protein CATGGVAAYEQYF.

CDR3 amino acids: CASSLPQLAGRRTDGYTF. The CDR3 bases are TGTGCCAGCAGTTTACCCCAATTAGCGGGGCGACGGACGGATGGCTACACCTTC. The chain has TRBV2 and TRBJ1-2; D perhaps matches TRBD1 (5 bases). CDR1 is SNHLY, CDR2 FYNNEI, per germline. The CDR3 covers 18 residues. Trimming took off 5 bases at V and 6 bases at J, with 28 bases between the two ends. Looking up the rest from reference TRBV2 and TRBJ1-2 gives the full variable domain: EPEVTQTPSHQVTQMGQEVILRCVPISNHLYFYWYRQILGQKVEFLVSFYNNEISEKSEIFDDQFSVERPDGSNFTLKIRSTKLEDSAMYFCASSLPQLAGRRTDGYTFGSGTRLTVV.

The sample holds one count of this clone. V and J are TRBV6-5 and TRBJ2-7, with 9 bases that match TRBD1. V dropped 0 bases and J dropped 3; count of bases not matched to a gene: 6. Germline V gives CDR1 MNHEY, CDR2 SVGAGI. There are 16 residues in the CDR3. CDR3 in DNA: TGTGCCAGCAGTTACTCAGGGGGACAGGGACTCTACGAGCAGTACTTC. This gives the protein CASSYSGGQGLYEQYF.

In DNA form, the CDR3 reads TGTGCCAGCAGCGTAGCCGGCACAGATACGCAGTATTTT. Its translation: CASSVAGTDTQYF. The chain employs TRBV9 and TRBJ2-3, with D hard to call. Germline-derived CDR1 and CDR2 are SGDLS and YYNGEE. This CDR3 has 13 residues. Trimming cost V 0 bases and J 1 base, with 3 bases left between them.

The chain carries TRBV27 and TRBJ2-5; D perhaps matches TRBD1 (6 bases). Trimming pared 4 bases from V and 5 bases from J, leaving 20 bases between. CDR3 length equals 16 residues. Germline V gene data show CDR1 as MNHEY and CDR2 as SMNVEV (reference sequence). The CDR3 here is CASSSEPTGQRETQYF. DNA of the CDR3: TGTGCCAGCAGTTCTGAACCGACAGGACAGCGGGAGACCCAGTACTTC.

The chain recombines TRBV28 with TRBJ2-1, with 10 bases that match TRBD2. Germline V gene data show CDR1 as MDHEN and CDR2 as SYDVKM. There are 16 residues in the CDR3. The J segment lost 4 bases and the V segment lost 5 bases, leaving 8 bases of the junction unmatched. CDR3 loop: CASSEAAGGVYNEQFF. CDR3 DNA sequence: TGTGCCAGCAGTGAAGCAGCGGGAGGGGTATACAATGAGCAGTTCTTC.